These T cell receptor beta chains were read from a single sample in a study of CD4+ T cells in melanoma. Some clones are missing from TCRdb's copy, which holds only in-frame ones; the method was immunoSEQ multiplex PCR. Among approximately 9,500 clones, around two thirds were seen once, and the ten largest hold approximately 25%. Sequenced sample: cells from a culture (not recorded whether cultured in vitro). The receptors were sampled from a human donor with melanoma. CDR3s include the opening cysteine and the closing phenylalanine or tryptophan.

length: 15; V: TRBV11-2; J: TRBJ2-7; CDR3: CASSRRGQGANEQYF
length: 12; V: TRBV6-6; J: TRBJ2-1; CDR3: CASSPGDREQFF
length: 13; V: TRBV10-3; J: TRBJ1-2; CDR3: CAISGQGQGGYTF
length: 19; V: TRBV19; J: TRBJ2-3; CDR3: CASSARGTSGGASTDTQYF
length: 17; V: TRBV7-2; J: TRBJ2-3; CDR3: CASSLRGGGGATDTQYF
length: 14; V: TRBV2; J: TRBJ2-7; CDR3: CASSESAGTYEQYF
length: 15; V: TRBV9; J: TRBJ1-5; CDR3: CASSRGEGNNQPQHF
length: 11; V: TRBV2; J: TRBJ1-1; CDR3: CASSDLGGGSF
length: 15; V: TRBV7-9; J: TRBJ1-4; CDR3: CASSYGDRTNEKLFF
length: 18; V: TRBV7-9; J: TRBJ1-2; CDR3: CASSSTSLYRGLSYGYTF
length: 14; V: TRBV7-9; J: TRBJ1-2; CDR3: CASSLVGQGYGYTF
length: 16; V: TRBV11-2; J: TRBJ1-1; CDR3: CASSFRVQALDTEAFF
length: 17; V: TRBV29-1; J: TRBJ2-1; CDR3: CSVPGRGTRKSYNEQFF
length: 14; V: TRBV11-2; J: TRBJ2-1; CDR3: CASSLGRLYNEQFF
length: 13; V: TRBV5-1; J: TRBJ2-5; CDR3: CASSFSEGETQYF
length: 13; V: TRBV19; J: TRBJ1-2; CDR3: CASSFLANYGYTF
length: 14; V: TRBV11-3; J: TRBJ2-1; CDR3: CASSLRAPGGEQFF
length: 18; V: TRBV11-2; J: TRBJ2-2; CDR3: CASSFQVGDRGHTGELFF
length: 16; V: TRBV9; J: TRBJ1-4; CDR3: CASSVSPGGDDEKLFF
length: 14; V: TRBV7-6; J: TRBJ1-2; CDR3: CASSLVATGGGYTF
length: 13; V: TRBV2; J: TRBJ1-1; CDR3: CASNRRMDTEAFF
length: 16; V: TRBV30; J: TRBJ1-6; CDR3: CAWSAPGQETNSPLHF
length: 13; V: TRBV6-1; J: TRBJ1-2; CDR3: CASSLTGYYGYTF
length: 19; V: TRBV7-9; J: TRBJ2-6; CDR3: CASSLPRDRGAAGANVLTF
length: 15; V: TRBV15; J: TRBJ1-2; CDR3: CATSRDSSLGRGYTF
length: 15; V: TRBV15; J: TRBJ2-1; CDR3: CATSRAGTGTNEQFF
length: 16; V: TRBV6-1; J: TRBJ2-1; CDR3: CASSEGWGPTYNEQFF
length: 16; V: TRBV7-8; J: TRBJ2-7; CDR3: CASSLKIWDSTYEQYF
length: 13; V: TRBV13; J: TRBJ1-4; CDR3: CASSLSPGEKLFF
length: 15; V: TRBV19; J: TRBJ1-5; CDR3: CASSRGRNSNQPQHF
length: 14; V: TRBV6-1; J: TRBJ2-2; CDR3: CASSWGGNTGELFF
length: 14; V: TRBV7-6; J: TRBJ1-2; CDR3: CASSLAEGADGYTF
length: 15; V: TRBV6-1; J: TRBJ2-1; CDR3: CASRFSRGSYNEQFF
length: 14; V: TRBV19; J: TRBJ2-3; CDR3: CASRDLRGADTQYF
length: 15; V: TRBV9; J: TRBJ2-7; CDR3: CASSVGRLGSYEQYF
length: 12; V: TRBV29-1; J: TRBJ1-1; CDR3: CSVAGVNTEAFF
length: 16; V: TRBV5-1; J: TRBJ1-6; CDR3: CASSYGQGVYNSPLHF
length: 12; V: TRBV19; J: TRBJ1-3; CDR3: CASQDRGNTIYF
length: 14; V: TRBV11-1; J: TRBJ1-1; CDR3: CASSLQAGNTEAFF
length: 13; V: TRBV5-1; J: TRBJ1-2; CDR3: CASGSAGSYGYTF
length: 14; V: TRBV4-2; J: TRBJ2-1; CDR3: CASTPDSSYNEQFF
length: 13; V: TRBV6-5; J: TRBJ1-2; CDR3: CASSQRDGYGYTF